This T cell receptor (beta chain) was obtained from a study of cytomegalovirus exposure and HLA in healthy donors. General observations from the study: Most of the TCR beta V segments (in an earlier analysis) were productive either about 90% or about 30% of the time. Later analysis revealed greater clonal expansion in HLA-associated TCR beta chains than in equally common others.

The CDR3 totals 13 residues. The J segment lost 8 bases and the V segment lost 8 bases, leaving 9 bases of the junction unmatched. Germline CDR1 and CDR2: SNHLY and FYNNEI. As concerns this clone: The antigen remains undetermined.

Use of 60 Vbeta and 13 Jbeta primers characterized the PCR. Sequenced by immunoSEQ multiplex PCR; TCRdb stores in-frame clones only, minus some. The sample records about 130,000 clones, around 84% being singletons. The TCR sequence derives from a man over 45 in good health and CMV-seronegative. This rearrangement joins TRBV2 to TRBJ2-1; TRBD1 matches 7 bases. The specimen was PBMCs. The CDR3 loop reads CASAPGQKDEQFF. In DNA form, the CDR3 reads TGTGCCAGCGCCCCGGGACAGAAGGATGAGCAGTTCTTC.